This T cell receptor (beta chain) was captured by sequencing in a study of blood T cell repertoires in COVID-19. About the research overall: From T cells, B-cell-depleted T cells, or PBMCs came the material, which was cDNA or gDNA.

Germline V CDR1 and CDR2: KGHSY, FQNENV. The CDR3 sequence is 16 residues long. J was trimmed by 2 bases and V by 0 bases; bases with no gene match: 3. Authors' data handling: Nucleated cell number was recorded as an estimate derived from reference gene primer amplification. This table comes from immunoSEQ multiplex PCR, and its TCRdb copy is limited to in-frame clones, with some not included. The DNA gave D and trimming, while V, J and clone size come from that table. The data hold roughly 220,000 clones, with around 84% observed a single time. Sequencing used peripheral blood. The TCR was taken from a man over 45 who had recovered from COVID-19. V is TRBV16 and J is TRBJ1-5; 8 nucleotides agree with TRBD1. The CDR3 DNA sequence: TGTGCCAGCAGCCAATCCGGGGGACAGGGCAATCAGCCCCAGCATTTT. It translates to CASSQSGGQGNQPQHF.